This TCR beta chain was found in a study of T-cell memory formation after mild COVID-19. Findings of the study overall: Mainly CM and EM harbored the contracting CD4+ clones; mainly EMRA harbored the CD8+ ones. Clones shrinking between day 15 and 85 showed a balanced CD4/CD8 split, and those that grew later tilted toward CD4+. Some SARS-CoV-2-responding clones were already detected in memory before infection.

Amplification by 5'RACE using constant-segment primers produced TCR alpha and TCR beta cDNA libraries that carried sample barcodes and UMIs. TCRdb re-called the 5' RACE reads through MiXCR, storing one row per CDR3 protein. The top ten clones hold roughly an eighth of a sample with about 140,000 distinct CDR3 sequences, roughly 15% of them seen once. CDR3 size: 15 residues. Germline CDR1 reads MNHEY; CDR2 reads SMNVEV (reference sequence). V lost 6 bases and J lost 3, with 15 bases in between. On this clonotype itself: Its antigen remains unknown.

J is TRBJ2-4 and V is TRBV27; D gene uncertain. The sample comprised PBMCs or a T cell subset sorted from them (not recorded which). The TCR was taken from an adult woman who had mild COVID-19 (a few samples of this study predate the infection). Cell type and time point are not known. CDR3 bases: TGTGCCAGCAGCCCCGACACCCCCATCAAAAACATTCAGTACTTC. Translation: CASSPDTPIKNIQYF.